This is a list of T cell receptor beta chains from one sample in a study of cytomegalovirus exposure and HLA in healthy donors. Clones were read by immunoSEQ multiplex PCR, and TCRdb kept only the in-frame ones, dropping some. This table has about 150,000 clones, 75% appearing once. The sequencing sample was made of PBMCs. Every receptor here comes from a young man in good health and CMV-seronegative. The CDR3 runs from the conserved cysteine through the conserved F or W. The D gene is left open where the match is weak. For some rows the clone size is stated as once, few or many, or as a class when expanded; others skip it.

TGCGCCAGCAGCTTGTGGTCCGGGACAGCGAGCTCCTACGAGCAGTACTTC,CASSLWSGTASSYEQYF,TRBV5-1,TRBD1,few,TRBJ2-7
TGTGCCAGCTCACCACCGGACAGGGGAGCTTTCTTT,CASSPPDRGAFF,TRBV18,TRBD1,.,TRBJ1-1
TGTGCCAGCAGTATGGGGGGGGAAAAACGTGGCTACACCTTC,CASSMGGEKRGYTF,TRBV6-5,.,.,TRBJ1-2
TGTGCCAGCAGTGAACCCCACGGACAGGGGAGAGAGACCCAGTACTTC,CASSEPHGQGRETQYF,TRBV2,TRBD1,.,TRBJ2-5
TGTGCCAGCAGTCCGGACAGGGATAATGGCTACACCTTC,CASSPDRDNGYTF,TRBV6-5,TRBD1,few,TRBJ1-2
TGTGCCAGCAGCTTAGAGACAGCCCTTAACACTGAAGCTTTCTTT,CASSLETALNTEAFF,TRBV11-1,.,.,TRBJ1-1
TGTGCCAGCTCACCGGGACCGAGGGGAGGCACTGAAGCTTTCTTT,CASSPGPRGGTEAFF,TRBV18,.,.,TRBJ1-1
TGCGCCAGCAGCTTGGGGGGCGGGGCCCCGGGCGAGGATACGCAGTATTTT,CASSLGGGAPGEDTQYF,TRBV5-1,.,.,TRBJ2-3
TGTGCCAGCAGTGAAGGACAGCTAAGGGGAGATACGCAGTATTTT,CASSEGQLRGDTQYF,TRBV6-1,.,few,TRBJ2-3
TGTGCCAGCAGTCTCGACAGTGGAAACACCATATATTTT,CASSLDSGNTIYF,TRBV2,.,.,TRBJ1-3
TGTGCCAGCAGCCAGGGACAGGGCCAAGAGACCCAGTACTTC,CASSQGQGQETQYF,TRBV5-4,TRBD1,once,TRBJ2-5
TGTGCCAGCAGCTTGGCCAGTAACTATGGCTACACCTTC,CASSLASNYGYTF,TRBV5-6,.,many,TRBJ1-2
TGTGCCAGCAGCGTAGATGGCAGGGTCTCCGCCGGGGAGCTGTTTTTT,CASSVDGRVSAGELFF,TRBV9,.,.,TRBJ2-2
TGTGCCAGCAGCTCCTACAGGGAGGGGGACACTGAAGCTTTCTTT,CASSSYREGDTEAFF,TRBV27,.,.,TRBJ1-1
TGTGCCAGCAGCCAAGCGAACAGGGGGTCGCTTAACACCGGGGAGCTGTTTTTT,CASSQANRGSLNTGELFF,TRBV14,TRBD1,.,TRBJ2-2
TGTGCCAGCAGCTTTGGGGGAGGGGATGGCTACACCTTC,CASSFGGGDGYTF,TRBV11-3,.,.,TRBJ1-2
TGTGCCAGTACCTCGGTGGACTACCTTAACGGGGAGCTGTTTTTT,CASTSVDYLNGELFF,TRBV19,.,.,TRBJ2-2